The 10 T cell receptor beta chains presented below share a single source sample, sequenced in a study of metastatic and nonmetastatic thyroid tumors (dated by TCRdb to the early 2020s). Receptors were amplified or captured by PCR. Sequencing was carried out with an Illumina HiSeq 4000. TCRdb trimmed public reads at Q25 via fastp, called clones via MiXCR and kept in-frame beta chains. Here the sample has 75,000 to 95,000 clones; about an eighth occur a single time. The leading ten clones occupy roughly 12% of the sample. Before undergoing thyroid surgery, none of the patients had been given any kind of treatment. The sample comprised blood. Receptors originate from a female donor with papillary thyroid cancer or a benign thyroid nodule (not recorded which). Some clones in this sample may be carry-over from other donors' samples.

This clone came up many times. J is TRBJ1-3 and V is TRBV28; maybe TRBD1 (5 bases). Trimming shortened V by 8 bases and J by 2 bases, and 19 bases separated the two germline ends. CDR1 is MDHEN, CDR2 SYDVKM, per germline. CDR3 size: 16 residues. CDR3 residues: CASSRGDLDTGNTIYF. Here the CDR3 DNA reads TGTGCCAGCTCCCGTGGGGACCTTGACACTGGAAACACCATATATTTT.

This chain links TRBV30 with TRBJ1-1; no reliable D call. The V gene lost 0 bases and the J gene lost 1 base, with 9 bases spanning the gap. The CDR3 is made up of 14 amino acids. Germline lookup yields CDR1 GTSNPN and CDR2 SVGIG (reference sequence). CDR3 in amino acids: CAWSVVWTNTEAFF. CDR3 nucleotide sequence: TGTGCCTGGAGTGTGGTGTGGACGAACACTGAAGCTTTCTTT.

This sequence joins TRBV7-9 and TRBJ1-4; 9 bases map to TRBD1. V lost 8 bases, J lost 4 bases, and 2 bases stayed unmatched. CDR1 and CDR2 from the germline V gene are SEHNR and FQNEAQ (reference sequence). The CDR3 loop spans 13 amino acids. CDR3 sequence: CASRGQGNEKLFF. Written as DNA, the CDR3 is TGTGCCAGCCGGGGACAGGGTAATGAAAAACTGTTTTTT.

This clone was recorded at least ten times. Germline is not matched at one junction end, which may reflect a read error. This chain joins TRBV7-7 and TRBJ2-3; D may be TRBD1 (5 bases). The germline V gene encodes CDR1 SSHAT and CDR2 FNYEAQ (reference sequence). The CDR3 is made up of 13 amino acids. CDR3: CASSLRVADTQYF. The CDR3 bases are TGTGCTAGCAGCCTCAGGGTTGCAGATACGCAGTATTTT. The variable domain in full, completed from reference TRBV7-7 and TRBJ2-3, reads GAGVSQSPRYKVTKRGQDVTLRCDPISSHATLYWYQQALGQGPEFLTYFNYEAQPDKSGLPSDRFSAERPEGSISTLTIQRTEQRDSAMYRCASSLRVADTQYFGPGTRLTVL.

There are many counts of this clone. The chain carries TRBV20-1 and TRBJ2-3; 7 bases agree with TRBD2. After removal of 1 base from V and 1 base from J, the junction contained 8 bases not matched to a gene. CDR3 length: 16 residues. Germline V gene data show CDR1 as DFQATT and CDR2 as SNEGSKA (reference sequence). This CDR3 is CSARVFAGARTDTQYF. The CDR3 DNA reads TGCAGTGCTAGAGTTTTCGCGGGAGCCCGCACAGATACGCAGTATTTT.

This clone was found many times. The genes are TRBV7-9 and TRBJ2-7; D is possibly TRBD2 (6 bases). V dropped 5 bases and J dropped 3 bases, with 17 bases sitting between them. The CDR3 loop spans 15 amino acids. Germline values: CDR1 SEHNR, CDR2 FQNEAQ (reference sequence). CDR3 sequence: CASSNMAGMGYEQYF. CDR3 bases: TGTGCCAGCAGCAACATGGCGGGAATGGGCTACGAGCAGTACTTC.

This clone was seen repeatedly, ten times or more. The chain couples TRBV19 to TRBJ2-2; 9 nucleotides line up with TRBD2. Germline V lookup: CDR1 LNHDA, CDR2 SQIVND (reference sequence). After removal of 3 bases from V and 8 bases from J, the junction contained 10 bases not matched to a gene. This CDR3 region has 16 residues. CDR3 bases: TGTGCCAGTAGTATTGGTCGGCGGGAGGGCCGAGGGGAGCTGTTTTTT. Its translation is CASSIGRREGRGELFF.

This clone was detected many times. This sequence joins TRBV11-2 and TRBJ1-1; 7 bases match TRBD1. CDR3 length equals 13 residues. V was pared by 4 bases and J by 8 bases, with 7 bases of the junction left unmatched. The germline V gene has CDR1 SGHAT and CDR2 FQNNGV. CDR3 sequence reads: CASSWGRDSEAFF. The CDR3 nucleotides read TGTGCCAGCAGCTGGGGGAGGGACAGCGAAGCTTTCTTT.

There are many counts of this clone. The chain is built from TRBV7-2 and TRBJ1-5, with D uncertain. Between the trimmed V and J ends, which lost 5 bases and 2 bases, there was a span of 10 bases. Germline loops: CDR1 SGHTA, CDR2 FQGNSA. The CDR3 spans 14 residues. CDR3 amino acids: CASSPKFGNQPQHF. CDR3 DNA sequence: TGTGCCAGCAGCCCCAAATTTGGCAATCAGCCCCAGCATTTT. The full variable domain, completed using reference TRBV7-2 and TRBJ1-5, is GAGVSQSPSNKVTEKGKDVELRCDPISGHTALYWYRQSLGQGLEFLIYFQGNSAPDKSGLPSDRFSAERTGGSVSTLTIQRTQQEDSAVYLCASSPKFGNQPQHFGDGTRLSIL.

A remark on this clone: One junction end does not reproduce the germline sequence, and a read error may be involved. The genes are TRBV2 and TRBJ1-2; D not certain. Germline CDR1 and CDR2: SNHLY and FYNNEI. CDR3 length: 13 residues. For the CDR3, the DNA is TGTGCCAGCAGCCTAGGTGGCCTCTATTGCTACACCTTC. It is translated as CASSLGGLYCYTF.